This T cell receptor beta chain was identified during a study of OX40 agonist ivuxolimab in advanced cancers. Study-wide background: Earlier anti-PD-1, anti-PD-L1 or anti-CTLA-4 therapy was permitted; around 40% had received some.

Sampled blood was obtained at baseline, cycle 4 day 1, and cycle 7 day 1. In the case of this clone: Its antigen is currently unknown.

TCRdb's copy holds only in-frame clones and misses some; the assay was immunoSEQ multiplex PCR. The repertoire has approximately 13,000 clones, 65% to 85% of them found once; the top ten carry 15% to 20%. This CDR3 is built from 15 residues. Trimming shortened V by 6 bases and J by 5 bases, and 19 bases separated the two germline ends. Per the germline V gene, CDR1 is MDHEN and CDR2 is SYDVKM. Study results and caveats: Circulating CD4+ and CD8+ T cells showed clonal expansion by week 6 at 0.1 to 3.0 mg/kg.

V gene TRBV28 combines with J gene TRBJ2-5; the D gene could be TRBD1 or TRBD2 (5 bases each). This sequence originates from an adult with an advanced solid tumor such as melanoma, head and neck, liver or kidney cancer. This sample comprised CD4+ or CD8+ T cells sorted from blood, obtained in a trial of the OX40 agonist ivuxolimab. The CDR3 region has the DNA TGTGCCAGCAGCCTAGGATCCGGGGACGCGGAGACCCAGTACTTC. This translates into CASSLGSGDAETQYF.